This TCR beta chain was recorded in a study of cytomegalovirus exposure and HLA in healthy donors (TCRdb year 2017). In terms of the full investigation: According to a later analysis, one platform produced both the 110 or so validation repertoires and the roughly 650 repertoires of the first cohort. The study aimed to test whether cataloging public T cell receptors could reveal signatures of past pathogen exposure. Besides the first cohort of some 670 subjects, a separate validation cohort made up of 95 to 150 different subjects was used. To predict cytomegalovirus infection status, the study combined high-throughput TCR immunosequencing, statistical association of individual TCRs with disease status, and machine learning. Here is what the overall study found, with its caveats: Subsequent analysis determined that TCRs grouped into clusters in the first cohort also showed a tendency toward co-occurrence across the 130 or so validation repertoires, and 90% to 95% of cluster scores exceeded 0. Three of the identified cytomegalovirus-associated TCR beta chains were confirmed in vitro to be specific for cytomegalovirus antigens. Cytomegalovirus status was reported to be diagnosed by the classifier with high specificity and sensitivity in both the original and validation cohorts. All 120 or so repertoires were used to score co-occurrence in the validation cohort in a later analysis, because that analysis had no HLA typing for the cohort. The authors suggested that the approach could potentially be generalized to other disease states and immunological phenotypes. While some public TCRs were present in many individuals, most TCR sequences turned up only very rarely across donors. The study listed approximately 150 TCR beta chains as associated with cytomegalovirus.

The donors were included in the validation cohort of 90 to 150 subjects, a group kept apart from the roughly 610-subject first cohort. Libraries were made using the immunoSEQ multiplex PCR assay. In the authors' own workflow: A statistical classification framework was built to diagnose cytomegalovirus status from the catalog of TCR beta chain sequences. As stored in TCRdb, this immuneACCESS dataset retains in-frame rearrangements with V and J assigned. A fraction of the clones does not appear; measured against another copy, unresolved V genes explain less than half of the discrepancy, and the remainder lacks a known reason. The V and J calls and clone size are taken from that table; D and trimming were inferred from the DNA. The sample table shows under 200,000 clones, and about 90% are seen once. Over 2.5% of the sample comes from the top ten. In the case of this clone: Its specific antigen is unknown. Base qualities are missing; no much larger clone stands one base away.

This receptor was identified in a woman in her late teens or twenties in good health and CMV-seropositive. The sample taken for sequencing was PBMCs.

CDR3 loop: CASSYRQGSGANVLTF. The nucleotide sequence is TGTGCCAGCAGTTACAGGCAGGGTTCGGGGGCCAACGTCCTGACTTTC. The rearrangement combines TRBV6-5 with TRBJ2-6; the D gene is perhaps TRBD1, on 5 matching bases. The cysteine opens and the phenylalanine closes a CDR3 of 16 amino acids. The entry retains the CDR3 DNA only, 48 bases that are in frame from base 1. Trimming takes 2 bases from V and 4 bases from J, and the germline ends sit 12 bases apart. Sequences MNHEY (CDR1) and SVGAGI (CDR2) are obtained from the germline V gene.